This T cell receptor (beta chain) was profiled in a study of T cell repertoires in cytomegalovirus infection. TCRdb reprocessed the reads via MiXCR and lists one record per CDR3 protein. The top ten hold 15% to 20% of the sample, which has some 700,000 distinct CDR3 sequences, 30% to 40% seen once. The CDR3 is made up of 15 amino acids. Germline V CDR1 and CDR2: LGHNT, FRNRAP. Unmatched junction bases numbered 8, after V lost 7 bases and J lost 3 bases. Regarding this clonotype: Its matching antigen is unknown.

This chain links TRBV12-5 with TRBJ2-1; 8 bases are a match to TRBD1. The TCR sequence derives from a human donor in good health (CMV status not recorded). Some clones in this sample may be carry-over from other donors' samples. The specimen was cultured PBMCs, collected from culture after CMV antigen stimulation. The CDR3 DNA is TGTGCTAGTGCCGAAGGACAGGGAATCTACAATGAGCAGTTCTTC. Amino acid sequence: CASAEGQGIYNEQFF.